This is a list of T cell receptor beta chains from one sample in a study of blood T cell repertoires in COVID-19. TCRdb's copy holds only in-frame clones and misses some; the assay was immunoSEQ multiplex PCR. Of fewer than 300,000 clones listed, approximately 85% were seen once; the top ten hold 5.1%. The sample was peripheral blood. The receptors shown here come from a man aged 50 to 59 with active or convalescent COVID-19. The CDR3 runs from the conserved cysteine through the conserved F or W. The order of the fields is CDR3 protein, J gene, V gene.

CASSPDRGFGYTF | TRBJ1-2 | TRBV18
CASSQDDDIEQFF | TRBJ2-1 | TRBV3-1/TRBV3-2
CASSQGLGKQYF | TRBJ2-7 | TRBV3-1/TRBV3-2
CASSYSRAQETQYF | TRBJ2-5 | TRBV6-5
CASSNGGGETQYF | TRBJ2-5 | TRBV28
CASSAPSARLTGELFF | TRBJ2-2 | TRBV9
CASSRETGGNTEAFF | TRBJ1-1 | TRBV5-1
CASSIRTADHQPQHF | TRBJ1-5 | TRBV19
CAWSRAGLVYGYTF | TRBJ1-2 | TRBV30
CASSPSRDRGNTGELFF | TRBJ2-2 | TRBV7-3
CAWSVWGQGSEKLFF | TRBJ1-4 | TRBV30
CASSLSPSRGSPLHF | TRBJ1-6 | TRBV5-1
CASSIGTAYGYTF | TRBJ1-2 | TRBV19
CASSSFDEQYF | TRBJ2-7 | TRBV19
CASSLFSGRVYEQYF | TRBJ2-7 | TRBV5-6
CASSPGRTRDTEAFF | TRBJ1-1 | TRBV5-4
CASSPHTQGFGLTVF | TRBJ2-7 | TRBV28
CASSLDSIRNTIYF | TRBJ1-3 | TRBV5-1
CASSVEQGNEQFF | TRBJ2-1 | TRBV9
CASSVSLKTGVGQETQYF | TRBJ2-5 | TRBV9
CASSFGTPGRELFF | TRBJ2-2 | TRBV18
CASSSQGKNYGYTF | TRBJ1-2 | TRBV19
CASSLLDSGNTIYF | TRBJ1-3 | TRBV6-5
CASSLYAGEKLFF | TRBJ1-4 | TRBV7-2
CASSQDRGTVQETQYF | TRBJ2-5 | TRBV14
CASSSGSNQPQHF | TRBJ1-5 | TRBV5-1
CASSLGRVADTQYF | TRBJ2-3 | TRBV5-1
CASSIVSENTGELFF | TRBJ2-2 | TRBV19
CASSVTYEQYF | TRBJ2-7 | TRBV10-2
CASSLRTVNEQFF | TRBJ2-1 | TRBV5-5
CASSLSEREGEQFF | TRBJ2-1 | TRBV7-3
CASSQTYTSNTEAFF | TRBJ1-1 | TRBV3-1/TRBV3-2
CASSPQSGSNQFF | TRBJ2-1 | TRBV6-5
CASSLDPQEGAFF | TRBJ1-1 | TRBV12-3/TRBV12-4
CASSPDITGYTF | TRBJ1-2 | TRBV7-8
CASKRRGEAFF | TRBJ1-1 | TRBV19
CAWRLTANTEAFF | TRBJ1-1 | TRBV30
CASSFGREYTQYF | TRBJ2-3 | TRBV3-1/TRBV3-2
CASSLRQGSDEQFF | TRBJ2-1 | TRBV7-8
CASKRGGEQFF | TRBJ2-1 | TRBV2